These 2 T cell receptor beta chains were all obtained from the same sample, sequenced in a study of identical twins. TCRdb itself ran the 5' RACE reads through MiXCR, one entry per CDR3 protein. Of approximately 220,000 distinct CDR3 sequences in the sample, 6.5% to 8.5% were seen once. These records were also assigned to another study, of yellow fever vaccine responses in identical twins.

Sequencing was carried out using memory (CD45RO+) T cells sorted from blood. These receptor sequences come from a woman aged 18-35 years in good health.

At least ten counts were recorded for this clonotype. The V and J genes are TRBV10-1 and TRBJ2-7, with a possible D match to TRBD2 (6 bases). Trimming removed 6 bases from V and 5 bases from J, with 8 bases in between. This CDR3 contains 11 residues. Germline CDR1 and CDR2: WNHNN and SYGVQD (reference sequence). The CDR3: CASRRRDEQYF. CDR3 coding DNA: TGCGCCAGCAGACGGAGGGACGAGCAGTACTTC.

The chain recombines TRBV30 with TRBJ2-1; D ambiguous. CDR1 and CDR2 from the germline V gene are GTSNPN and SVGIG (reference sequence). The V end lost 4 bases, the J end lost 0 bases, and 13 bases lay between the germline ends. The CDR3 is 15 amino acids. In DNA, the CDR3 is TGTGCCTGGACCCACGACCAGAGCTCCTACAATGAGCAGTTCTTC. Translated: CAWTHDQSSYNEQFF.